What follows are 20 T cell receptor beta chains derived from one specimen sequenced in a study of shared clonotypes between healthy human individuals. TCRdb's copy holds only in-frame clones and misses some; the assay was immunoSEQ multiplex PCR. The sample holds some 1,600,000 clones, 95% to 99% seen once. Material for sequencing was naive CD4+ T cells sorted from blood. Subset defined: CD45RA+ positively selected. These receptors all stem from a man between 25 and 39 years old in good health.

The chain combines TRBV2 with TRBJ1-5, with D possibly matching TRBD1 (6 bases). This CDR3 has 14 amino acids. Germline CDR1 SNHLY, CDR2 FYNNEI. The germline V and J ends were trimmed by 5 bases and 2 bases, with 10 bases remaining between them. The CDR3 spells CASSSTGRNQPQHF. The CDR3 nucleotides are TGTGCCAGCAGTTCGACAGGCCGCAATCAGCCCCAGCATTTT.

J is TRBJ2-1 and V is TRBV7-8; 7 bases agree with TRBD2. The V and J ends lost 3 bases and 10 bases, in that order; junction bases with no gene match: 3. The CDR3 covers 12 residues. In germline, CDR1 is SGHVS, CDR2 FQNEAQ. CDR3 region: CASSFGLDEQFF. The DNA of the CDR3 is TGTGCCAGCAGCTTCGGACTAGACGAGCAGTTCTTC. Supplemented by reference TRBV7-8 and TRBJ2-1, the full variable domain reads GAGVSQSPRYKVAKRGQDVALRCDPISGHVSLFWYQQALGQGPEFLTYFQNEAQLDKSGLPSDRFFAERPEGSVSTLKIQRTQQEDSAVYLCASSFGLDEQFFGPGTRLTVL.

The V and J genes are TRBV30 and TRBJ2-7; 7 bases map to TRBD1. The CDR3 sequence is 15 residues long. CDR1 is GTSNPN, CDR2 SVGIG, per germline (reference sequence). Losses at the gene ends were 4 bases for V and 2 bases for J; bases not matched to a gene: 11. The CDR3 sequence: CAWNRQGYSTYEQYF. Written as DNA, the CDR3 is TGTGCCTGGAATAGACAGGGCTACTCAACCTACGAGCAGTACTTC.

Remarks on this clone: The sample holds other DNA sequences that translate to the same CDR3. This chain links TRBV28 with TRBJ1-2; D not certain. The V end lost 9 bases, the J end lost 4 bases, and 6 bases lay between the germline ends. CDR1 is MDHEN, CDR2 SYDVKM, per germline. The CDR3 runs to 10 residues. The CDR3 region is CASSSYGYTF. The CDR3 region has the DNA TGTGCCAGTTCAAGCTATGGCTACACCTTC.

The count of this clone is one. The V gene is TRBV5-1, the J gene TRBJ2-7; D is uncertain. V was cut by 1 base and J by 2 bases, with 10 bases left in between. Germline-derived CDR1 and CDR2 are SGHRS and YFSETQ. This CDR3 spans 14 amino acids. Here the CDR3 DNA reads TGCGCCAGCAGCTTGAGCAGCACGACCTACGAGCAGTACTTC. Translated, it gives CASSLSSTTYEQYF.

V is TRBV18 and J is TRBJ2-4, with 8 bases aligning to TRBD1. Looked up from germline, CDR1 is KGHSH and CDR2 is LQKENI. The CDR3 covers 12 residues. V was clipped by 8 bases and J by 7 bases; unmatched bases: 4. The CDR3 sequence is CASQGQVNIQYF. Here the CDR3 DNA reads TGTGCCAGCCAGGGACAGGTTAACATTCAGTACTTC.

V usage is TRBV5-1 and J usage is TRBJ2-5, with D unclear. V gave up 0 bases and J gave up 5 bases, with 14 bases separating them. Germline V gene data show CDR1 as SGHRS and CDR2 as YFSETQ. This CDR3 is 15 amino acids long. This CDR3 reads CASSLARIPGETQYF. CDR3 sequence (DNA): TGCGCCAGCAGCTTGGCCCGAATCCCCGGGGAGACCCAGTACTTC.

This clone showed up just once. The chain links TRBV30 to TRBJ2-7; maybe TRBD2 (6 bases). Looked up from germline, CDR1 is GTSNPN and CDR2 is SVGIG (reference sequence). CDR3 length: 13 amino acids. Trimming shortened V by 3 bases and J by 3 bases, and 12 bases separated the two germline ends. The CDR3 reads CAWSPGVLYEQYF. CDR3 DNA sequence: TGTGCCTGGAGCCCGGGGGTCCTCTACGAGCAGTACTTC.

The chain is built from TRBV2 and TRBJ2-1, with D possibly being TRBD2 (5 bases). Germline CDR1 reads SNHLY; CDR2 reads FYNNEI. V was trimmed by 7 bases and J by 2 bases, leaving 12 bases between them. The CDR3 totals 14 residues. The CDR3 nucleotides read TGTGCCAGCACCGGGCTAGCAACCTACAATGAGCAGTTCTTC. Protein product: CASTGLATYNEQFF.

The chain carries TRBV2 and TRBJ2-7, with 10 bases lining up with TRBD1. CDR3 length: 16 residues. Germline V gives CDR1 SNHLY, CDR2 FYNNEI. V gave up 5 bases and J gave up 7 bases; unmatched junction bases: 14. Here the CDR3 DNA reads TGTGCCAGCAGTCATGGGGACAGGGGACAGAGAGGGGAGCAGTACTTC. As protein: CASSHGDRGQRGEQYF.

The chain uses TRBV2 and TRBJ2-1, with D possibly TRBD2 on 7 matching bases. Trimming stripped 8 bases from V and 8 bases from J, with 25 bases between. Germline CDR1 reads SNHLY; CDR2 reads FYNNEI. The CDR3 runs to 16 residues. CDR3 nucleotide sequence: TGTGCCAGCTCTTTCCTGACAGGAGGGGGAGGGTATGAGCAGTTCTTC. Translation: CASSFLTGGGGYEQFF.

This chain uses TRBV28 with TRBJ2-7; D is perhaps TRBD2 (6 bases). Germline V gene lookup returns CDR1 MDHEN and CDR2 SYDVKM. Between the trimmed V and J ends, which lost 1 base and 3 bases, there was a span of 10 bases. The CDR3 runs to 14 residues. CDR3 DNA: TGTGCCAGCAGTTTATTTATGCGGGGCTACGAGCAGTACTTC. This gives the protein CASSLFMRGYEQYF.

The chain couples TRBV7-2 to TRBJ2-1, with D perhaps TRBD2 (6 bases). The germline V gene has CDR1 SGHTA and CDR2 FQGNSA. The CDR3 has 14 residues. V was clipped by 5 bases and J by 6 bases, with 14 bases between them. The CDR3 loop is CASSGRREFNEQFF. The CDR3 DNA follows: TGTGCCAGCAGCGGGCGCCGGGAGTTCAATGAGCAGTTCTTC.

CDR3 in amino acids: CASSQEWGTGRHEQYF. CDR3 DNA: TGTGCCAGCAGCCAAGAATGGGGGACAGGGCGTCACGAGCAGTACTTC. J is TRBJ2-7 and V is TRBV14; 9 bases align to TRBD1. V was clipped by 0 bases and J by 5 bases; unmatched bases: 8. The germline V gene encodes CDR1 SGHDN and CDR2 FVKESK. This CDR3 has 16 residues. Together with reference TRBV14 and TRBJ2-7, the CDR3 gives the full variable domain: EAGVTQFPSHSVIEKGQTVTLRCDPISGHDNLYWYRRVMGKEIKFLLHFVKESKQDESGMPNNRFLAERTGGTYSTLKVQPAELEDSGVYFCASSQEWGTGRHEQYFGPGTRLTVT.

The V and J genes are TRBV6-4 and TRBJ2-5, with TRBD1 identical over 7 bases. The germline V gene has CDR1 MRHNA and CDR2 SNTAGT. CDR3 length equals 13 residues. With 6 bases clipped from V and 4 bases from J, the junction kept 5 bases outside the gene matches. CDR3 amino acids: CASSGQAGETQYF. DNA of the CDR3: TGTGCCAGCAGCGGACAGGCGGGAGAGACCCAGTACTTC.

This chain connects TRBV28 to TRBJ2-7; TRBD1 matches 9 bases. Trimming took 4 bases from V and 3 from J; bases not matched to a gene: 7. The CDR3 extends over 15 amino acids. Per germline, CDR1 MDHEN and CDR2 SYDVKM. The CDR3 coding sequence is TGTGCCAGCAGTTCACCCTGGGACAGGGACTACGAGCAGTACTTC. Translating it yields CASSSPWDRDYEQYF.

The chain uses TRBV7-2 and TRBJ2-5; a weak D match, TRBD2 (6 bases). This CDR3 spans 15 amino acids. Looked up from germline, CDR1 is SGHTA and CDR2 is FQGNSA. Deletions cut 5 bases from V and 1 base from J, with 14 bases between. In DNA form, the CDR3 reads TGTGCCAGCAGCCAACGGGCGGAGGGCCAAGAGACCCAGTACTTC. This sequence encodes CASSQRAEGQETQYF.

J is TRBJ2-2 and V is TRBV29-1, with D perhaps given as TRBD1 or TRBD2 (7 bases each). The V end lost 4 bases, the J end lost 1 base, and 22 bases lay between the germline ends. The CDR3 length is 18 residues. Germline lookup yields CDR1 SQVTM and CDR2 ANQGSEA. CDR3 in DNA: TGCAGCGTTGGAGGGTCAGCAGGGGGGACTAAGAACACCGGGGAGCTGTTTTTT. Translating gives CSVGGSAGGTKNTGELFF.

The chain joins TRBV19 to TRBJ2-3; TRBD1 agrees at 8 bases. The germline CDR1 and CDR2 sequences are LNHDA and SQIVND (reference sequence). With V trimmed by 3 bases and J by 4 bases, 6 bases remained unmatched. This CDR3 is 15 amino acids long. The CDR3 region has the DNA TGTGCCAGTAGTATCGCGACAGGGGTGGCAGATACGCAGTATTTT. This gives the protein CASSIATGVADTQYF.

The V gene is TRBV28, the J gene TRBJ2-4; TRBD1 aligns across 8 bases. Germline V gene sequence: CDR1 MDHEN, CDR2 SYDVKM. V gave up 5 bases and J gave up 0 bases; unmatched junction bases: 6. This CDR3 spans 16 amino acids. DNA of the CDR3: TGTGCCAGCAGTCCCCGACAGGGGATAGCCAAAAACATTCAGTACTTC. Its protein product is CASSPRQGIAKNIQYF.